Listed below are T cell receptor beta chains from one sample, sequenced in a study of blood T cell repertoires in COVID-19. Method: immunoSEQ multiplex PCR; TCRdb's copy keeps in-frame clones and lacks some. The sample has 150,000 to 200,000 clones, about 83% seen once. Sequenced material: peripheral blood. The source is a woman aged 70-85 years with COVID-19, enrolled during active disease. Each CDR3 is given with its conserved first and last residue. A D gene is named only where the DNA matches it firmly. Expanded clones get a size class; other rows say once, few or many, or leave the size out.

once,TRBV9,TRBJ2-7,TRBD1,15,TGTGCCAGCAGCCTAACCGGGACAGAAGGCGACGAGCAGTACTTC,CASSLTGTEGDEQYF
.,TRBV19,TRBJ2-2,.,11,TGTGCAAGTAGTTCGAGCGGGGAGCTGTTTTTT,CASSSSGELFF
.,TRBV30,TRBJ1-2,.,13,TGTGCCTGGGACATGACAGGAGACTATGGCTACACCTTC,CAWDMTGDYGYTF
.,TRBV2,TRBJ1-1,.,14,TGTGCCAGCAGTATCACCCGCGAGAACACTGAAGCTTTCTTT,CASSITRENTEAFF
.,TRBV19,TRBJ1-5,TRBD1,15,TGTGCCAGTAGTAGGACAGGGGTGGAGAATCAGCCCCAGCATTTT,CASSRTGVENQPQHF
.,TRBV19,TRBJ2-7,.,14,TGTGCCAGTACCCCGGGACATAGCTCCTACGAGCAGTACTTC,CASTPGHSSYEQYF
.,TRBV15,TRBJ2-5,.,17,TGTGCCACCAGCAGAGGCGGGCTAGCCCCCACCGAAGAGACCCAGTACTTC,CATSRGGLAPTEETQYF
.,TRBV7-3,TRBJ2-1,TRBD2,13,TGTGCCAGCAGCCTGAGCGGGGAGGGTGAGCAGTTCTTC,CASSLSGEGEQFF
.,TRBV19,TRBJ2-1,TRBD1,16,TGTGCCAGTATCCCGAGGGGGACAGGGTACTACAATGAGCAGTTCTTC,CASIPRGTGYYNEQFF
.,TRBV19,TRBJ2-7,.,13,TGTGCCAGTAGCAGGGGTGGTCCCTACGAGCAGTACTTC,CASSRGGPYEQYF
few,TRBV24-1,TRBJ1-1,.,13,TGTGCCACCAAGGGACAACTGAACACTGAAGCTTTCTTT,CATKGQLNTEAFF
.,TRBV29-1,TRBJ1-2,.,12,TGCAGCGTGACAGGAATCAACTATGGCTACACCTTC,CSVTGINYGYTF
.,TRBV6-5,TRBJ1-1,.,15,TGTGCCAGCAGCCCCGCGTGGACAAGGAACACTGAAGCTTTCTTT,CASSPAWTRNTEAFF
once,TRBV19,TRBJ1-6,TRBD1,17,TGTGCCAGTAGTATCGGGACAGGAGGGGCTGATAATTCACCCCTCCACTTT,CASSIGTGGADNSPLHF
.,TRBV15,TRBJ1-4,.,14,TGTGCCACCAGCAGAGGCGGGGGTAATGAAAAACTGTTTTTT,CATSRGGGNEKLFF
.,TRBV14,TRBJ2-5,TRBD1,17,TGTGCCAGCAGCCCAAATGGGACAGTTGCAGTAGGAGAGACCCAGTACTTC,CASSPNGTVAVGETQYF
.,TRBV7-9,TRBJ2-5,TRBD1,15,TGTGCCAGCAGCACCGACAGGGAATTCCAAGAGACCCAGTACTTC,CASSTDREFQETQYF
.,TRBV7-8,TRBJ1-3,.,17,TGTGCCAGCAGCTTAGCTGGGCCGACAAGCTCTGGAAACACCATATATTTT,CASSLAGPTSSGNTIYF
.,TRBV5-1,TRBJ2-5,TRBD1,14,TGCGCCAGCAGCGTGGGGACAGCTCAAGAGACCCAGTACTTC,CASSVGTAQETQYF
.,TRBV5-1,TRBJ1-4,TRBD1,14,TGCGCCAGCGTCCGGGACAGCATTAATGAAAAACTGTTTTTT,CASVRDSINEKLFF
.,TRBV18,TRBJ2-7,.,12,TGTGCCAGCTCACCCAAATCCTACGAGCAGTACTTC,CASSPKSYEQYF
.,TRBV6-5,TRBJ1-5,.,13,TGTGCCAGCAGGAACAGGGATTACCAGCCCCAGCATTTT,CASRNRDYQPQHF
.,TRBV3-1/TRBV3-2,TRBJ1-1,.,14,TGTGCCAGCAGCCAAAGCGGCGGACGCCTGTTGTGGCTCTTT,CASSQSGGRLLWLF
.,TRBV7-8,TRBJ2-3,TRBD2,15,TGTGCCAGCAGCTTAGCAGCGGGAATCACAGATACGCAGTATTTT,CASSLAAGITDTQYF
few,TRBV23-1,TRBJ1-1,.,15,TGCGCCAATCCGGGGAGGGCTGTCATGAACACTGAAGCTTTCTTT,CANPGRAVMNTEAFF
.,TRBV6-2/TRBV6-3,TRBJ1-1,.,14,TGTGCCAGCAGTTACCGTCCGTCGAACACTGAAGCTTTCTTT,CASSYRPSNTEAFF
.,TRBV6-2/TRBV6-3,TRBJ2-4,.,14,TGTGCCAGCAGTTACTCGAATTCCGGGAACATTCAGTACTTC,CASSYSNSGNIQYF
.,TRBV19,TRBJ2-2,TRBD2,16,TGTGCCAGTAGTCCGGGACTAGCGGGAGGCACCGGGGAGCTGTTTTTT,CASSPGLAGGTGELFF
.,TRBV30,TRBJ1-1,TRBD1,13,TGTGCCTGGTGTGACAGGGGCGACACTGAAGCTTTCTTT,CAWCDRGDTEAFF
.,TRBV9,TRBJ2-5,TRBD2,14,TGTGCCAGCAGCGTAGGAGTAGCGGGAGAGACCCAGTACTTC,CASSVGVAGETQYF
.,TRBV5-1,TRBJ1-2,.,14,TGCGCCAGCAGCTTGCCAGGGATATGGGATGGCTACACCTTC,CASSLPGIWDGYTF
.,TRBV30,TRBJ2-7,TRBD2,14,TGTGCCTGGAGTGGGACTAGCGACTCCTACGAGCAGTACTTC,CAWSGTSDSYEQYF
once,TRBV5-8,TRBJ2-6,.,15,TGTGCCAGCAGCCCGAGGCACTCTGGGGCCAACGTCCTGACTTTC,CASSPRHSGANVLTF
few,TRBV28,TRBJ1-1,TRBD1,15,TGTGCCAGCAGTTTATCCGGGACAGGGAGTACTGAAGCTTTCTTT,CASSLSGTGSTEAFF
once,TRBV23-1,TRBJ2-1,.,15,TGCGCCAGCAGTCCGCGTAAGGTCGGGTCTGGTGAGCAGTTCTTC,CASSPRKVGSGEQFF
.,TRBV18,TRBJ2-5,TRBD2,16,TGTGCCAGCTCACCACGCCCAGCGGGAGAGGTGGAGACCCAGTACTTC,CASSPRPAGEVETQYF
.,TRBV4-1,TRBJ2-7,TRBD2,15,TGCGCCAGCAGCCGTGGGACTAGCGGGAGAAGCGAGCAGTACTTC,CASSRGTSGRSEQYF
.,TRBV4-2,TRBJ1-2,.,16,TGTGCCAGCAGCCCCCAGGCGGAGGGACTTGGCTATGGCTACACCTTC,CASSPQAEGLGYGYTF
.,TRBV27,TRBJ1-6,.,14,TGTGCCAGCAGTTTGAAACAGGGTAATTCACCCCTCCACTTT,CASSLKQGNSPLHF
once,TRBV3-1/TRBV3-2,TRBJ1-3,TRBD1,16,TGTGCCAGCAGCCTCCGACAGGGGGAAGGTGGAAACACCATATATTTT,CASSLRQGEGGNTIYF
few,TRBV6-1,TRBJ2-7,.,12,TGTGCCAGCAGTGAAAACAGGCCAGCTCGGTACTTC,CASSENRPARYF
.,TRBV5-6,TRBJ2-7,TRBD2,15,TGTGCCAGCAGCTTGGTAGAGCGGGGGCACGTCGAGCAGTACTTC,CASSLVERGHVEQYF
once,TRBV4-2,TRBJ2-3,.,15,TGTGCCAGCAGCCAAGAATTACAGGGCACAGATACGCAGTATTTT,CASSQELQGTDTQYF
.,TRBV19,TRBJ2-7,TRBD1,14,TGTGCCAGTAGTATCAGGGGGTATAAGGACGAGCAGTACTTC,CASSIRGYKDEQYF
.,TRBV30,TRBJ1-1,.,14,TGTGCCTGGAGTACGGGGGGGGCTTTCGCTGAAGCTTTCTTT,CAWSTGGAFAEAFF
.,TRBV6-5,TRBJ2-7,TRBD2,14,TGTGCCAGCAGCTTAGCGGGAGGGCCTAGGGAGCAGTACTTC,CASSLAGGPREQYF
.,TRBV13,TRBJ1-2,.,14,TGTGCCAGCAGCTTAGGCCAGGGGAACTATGGCTACACCTTC,CASSLGQGNYGYTF
.,TRBV7-6,TRBJ1-4,TRBD1,15,TGTGCCAGCAGCTTAGCTGGGACAGGAGGTGAAAAACTGTTTTTT,CASSLAGTGGEKLFF
.,TRBV3-1/TRBV3-2,TRBJ1-5,.,14,TGTGCCAGCAGCCCTTTGGGGGCTGGACAGCCCCAGCATTTT,CASSPLGAGQPQHF
.,TRBV12-5,TRBJ1-1,.,13,TGTGCTAGTGGTTTGGCCGAAGGGGCGGAAGCTTTCTTT,CASGLAEGAEAFF
few,TRBV5-1,TRBJ2-7,TRBD1,19,TGCGCCAGCAGCTCAGGGCTCGGGATGGACAGGCACAGCTCCTACGAGCAGTACTTC,CASSSGLGMDRHSSYEQYF
.,TRBV19,TRBJ1-3,.,16,TGTGCCAGTAGCCAACCGGGAGGGAGCTCTGGAAACACCATATATTTT,CASSQPGGSSGNTIYF
.,TRBV28,TRBJ1-2,.,13,TGTGCCAGCAGCACAGGGATGAACTATGGCTACACCTTC,CASSTGMNYGYTF